The rows below give T cell receptor beta chains drawn from one sample of a study of T cell repertoires in cytomegalovirus infection. What these receptors recognize is not known. TCRdb re-derived calls from the reads in MiXCR, one entry per CDR3 protein. The table has under 850,000 distinct CDR3 sequences, around 32% seen once. Here the sequenced sample was cultured PBMCs, taken from culture after CMV antigen stimulation. The source is a human donor in good health (CMV status not recorded). Some clones in this sample may be carry-over from other donors' samples. Both conserved end residues are part of each CDR3. A D gene is named only where the DNA matches it firmly. Clone size is not always given. Where it is, it says once, few, many or a class for expanded clones.

>NA|TRBJ2-7|NA|TRBV3-1
CASSQDSAGEQYF
TGTGCCAGCAGCCAAGATTCGGCCGGCGAGCAGTACTTC
>few|TRBJ1-5|NA|TRBV7-2
CASSLTFGGDQGNQPQHF
TGTGCCAGCAGCTTAACCTTCGGGGGGGATCAGGGCAATCAGCCCCAGCATTTT
>NA|TRBJ2-5|TRBD2|TRBV20-1
CSARDWEGLPGSQYF
TGCAGTGCTAGAGACTGGGAGGGCTTACCCGGGTCCCAGTACTTC
>few|TRBJ1-2|TRBD1|TRBV6-1
CASSPTDRGVNYGYTF
TGTGCCAGCAGTCCAACCGACAGGGGGGTTAACTATGGCTACACCTTC
>NA|TRBJ2-7|TRBD1|TRBV20-1
CSAPTGEGYEQYF
TGCAGTGCTCCTACAGGGGAAGGCTACGAGCAGTACTTC
>NA|TRBJ2-7|NA|TRBV20-1
CSASRGAILPLEQYF
TGCAGTGCCTCGAGGGGGGCGATACTCCCCTTGGAGCAGTACTTC
>NA|TRBJ1-1|NA|TRBV12-3/TRBV12-4
CASSLGGVGTEAFF
TGTGCCAGCAGTTTAGGAGGGGTTGGCACTGAAGCTTTCTTT
>once|TRBJ1-1|NA|TRBV5-4
CANSLAGIMNTEAFF
TGTGCCAACAGCTTGGCTGGGATAATGAACACTGAAGCTTTCTTT
>NA|TRBJ1-2|NA|TRBV7-8
CASSLGAGDNYGYTF
TGTGCCAGCAGCTTAGGCGCAGGGGATAACTATGGCTACACCTTC
>NA|TRBJ1-2|TRBD1|TRBV5-1
CASSLGGTGTYGYTF
TGCGCCAGCAGCTTGGGGGGGACAGGGACCTATGGCTACACCTTC
>NA|TRBJ1-2|NA|TRBV12-3/TRBV12-4
CASSPDGDYGYTF
TGTGCCAGCAGTCCGGACGGGGACTATGGCTACACCTTC
>NA|TRBJ2-1|NA|TRBV5-1
CASSRQPYNEQFF
TGCGCCAGCAGTAGACAGCCGTACAATGAGCAGTTCTTC
>few|TRBJ2-5|NA|TRBV7-4
CASSLGDLRPGTQYF
TGTGCCAGCAGCTTAGGGGACTTACGTCCAGGGACCCAGTACTTC
>once|TRBJ1-2|NA|TRBV2
CASTLMNRSYGYTF
TGTGCCAGCACTCTGATGAACAGGAGCTATGGCTACACCTTC
>few|TRBJ2-5|TRBD1|TRBV7-9
CASSFGQGVWETQYF
TGTGCCAGCAGCTTCGGACAGGGGGTCTGGGAGACCCAGTACTTC
>NA|TRBJ1-5|NA|TRBV2
CATGTNSFSNQPQHF
TGTGCCACCGGGACAAACAGTTTTAGCAATCAGCCCCAGCATTTT
>NA|TRBJ1-5|NA|TRBV7-8
CASSPYRDSNQPQHF
TGTGCCAGCAGCCCATACAGGGATAGCAATCAGCCCCAGCATTTT
>NA|TRBJ2-7|TRBD1|TRBV15
CATSRDRTGPYEQYF
TGTGCCACCAGCAGAGACCGGACAGGCCCCTACGAGCAGTACTTC
>NA|TRBJ2-6|NA|TRBV7-2
CASSLFASASSGANVLTF
TGTGCCAGCAGCTTATTTGCCAGCGCGAGCTCTGGGGCCAACGTCCTGACTTTC
>NA|TRBJ2-3|NA|TRBV20-1
CSADGPNTDTQYF
TGCAGTGCGGACGGGCCAAACACAGATACGCAGTATTTT
>NA|TRBJ1-2|NA|TRBV7-2
CASSFRGSYTF
TGTGCCAGCAGCTTCAGGGGTAGCTACACCTTC
>NA|TRBJ2-7|TRBD1|TRBV7-9
CASRRFGTGGRYEQYF
TGTGCCAGCAGACGATTCGGGACAGGGGGACGCTACGAGCAGTACTTC
>NA|TRBJ1-1|NA|TRBV12-3/TRBV12-4
CASSFAGREAFF
TGTGCCAGCAGTTTCGCGGGGCGTGAGGCTTTCTTT
>few|TRBJ2-5|NA|TRBV7-6
CASSLGVRTSETQYF
TGTGCCAGCAGCTTAGGGGTTAGAACGAGTGAGACCCAGTACTTC
>NA|TRBJ2-1|NA|TRBV10-3
CAISDLLGSFGNEQFF
TGTGCCATCAGTGACTTACTAGGCAGTTTCGGCAATGAGCAGTTCTTC
>NA|TRBJ1-1|TRBD1|TRBV4-1
CASSPRLDRVNTEAFF
TGCGCCAGCAGCCCCCGATTGGACAGGGTGAACACTGAAGCTTTCTTT
>few|TRBJ1-5|NA|TRBV6-6
CASSFLVYQPQHF
TGTGCCAGCAGTTTCTTAGTATATCAGCCCCAGCATTTT
>NA|TRBJ1-2|NA|TRBV29-1
CSGETGAHYGYTF
TGCAGCGGCGAGACGGGGGCCCACTATGGCTACACCTTC
>NA|TRBJ1-2|NA|TRBV12-3/TRBV12-4
CASSDDSSYGYTF
TGTGCCAGCAGTGATGACAGTAGTTATGGCTACACCTTC
>NA|TRBJ2-2|TRBD2|TRBV18
CASSPIGGGLNTGELFF
TGTGCCAGCTCACCAATCGGCGGGGGGCTGAACACCGGGGAGCTGTTTTTT
>few|TRBJ2-1|NA|TRBV6-2/TRBV6-3
CASSYPRPSGADEQFF
TGTGCCAGCAGTTACCCCCGTCCGTCTGGCGCCGATGAGCAGTTCTTC
>NA|TRBJ1-5|NA|TRBV10-3
CAISERQGEGWQPQHF
TGTGCCATCAGTGAGAGGCAGGGCGAGGGTTGGCAGCCCCAGCATTTT
>many|TRBJ1-2|NA|TRBV18
CASSPGSNYGYTF
TGTGCCAGCAGCCCAGGGAGCAACTATGGCTACACCTTC
>few|TRBJ1-5|NA|TRBV7-6
CASSLSTGGQPQHF
TGTGCCAGCAGCTTATCGACAGGAGGTCAGCCCCAGCATTTT
>NA|TRBJ1-6|NA|TRBV5-4
CATQTGSDSPLHF
TGTGCCACCCAGACAGGCTCTGATTCACCCCTCCACTTT
>many|TRBJ1-2|NA|TRBV7-8
CASSPKAGYSYGYTF
TGTGCCAGCAGCCCTAAGGCTGGATATAGCTATGGCTACACCTTC